This TCR beta chain was identified in a study of PD-L1 blockade in urothelial cancer (dated by TCRdb to between 2016 and 2019). Broadly, across the study: All patients started therapy around 2014 and received atezolizumab 1,200 mg intravenously every 3 weeks. Roughly 10 patients achieved durable clinical benefit and some 20 did not. Durable clinical benefit meant progression-free survival longer than 6 months, and TCR features were also tested against progression-free and overall survival. Blood samples were analyzed 3 weeks after the start of treatment (second dose) and 6 weeks after the start of treatment. About 85% of the roughly 29 patients were males with bladder-origin urothelial cancer, and about 65% of the 29 reported a prior smoking history. In the same patients, pretreatment tumors underwent whole exome sequencing and RNA sequencing in addition to TCR sequencing. Pretreatment blood TCR-seq was available for under 35 patients, at least one posttreatment blood collection was obtained for around 25 patients, and tumor TCR-seq was available for around 25 patients. Pretreatment tumor samples and matched peripheral blood, collected serially before and after atezolizumab treatment, underwent TCR sequencing. Patients had an ECOG performance status of 0 or 1 and had received between 0 and 3 prior chemotherapy regimens. An exploratory multi-omic analysis was conducted of the somatic, immune and clinical correlates of response to PD-L1 blockade with atezolizumab in urothelial cancer. A median of about 150,000 T cells and just over 80,000 unique TCRs was obtained from blood samples, and a median clonality of approximately 0.086 was observed.

Overall results and qualifications from the work: Patients with durable benefit showed greater expansion of tumor-associated TCR clones in peripheral blood 3 weeks after starting treatment (n ≈ 20, p = 0.022). A pretreatment peripheral blood TCR clonality below the median was linked to improved progression-free and overall survival. Because of the small sample size (n ≈ 31) and the many exploratory analyses performed, the results are intended to be regarded as hypothesis-generating.

A cohort of 25 to 30 patients with locally advanced or metastatic urothelial carcinoma, treated at Memorial Sloan Kettering on a trial protocol, was included. Peripheral blood mononuclear cells were collected from each patient pretreatment and during treatment, giving between 1 and 8 total time points per patient. The Qiagen DNeasy Blood extraction kit was used to purify genomic DNA from total PBMCs and tumor samples. PBMCs were collected pretreatment and during treatment and were isolated and stored as previously described. The CDR3 sequence holds 18 residues, the cysteine and phenylalanine included. The retained sequence is limited to the CDR3, 54 bases, with the frame set at the first base. From V the trimming removes 5 bases and from J it removes 3 bases, while the gene matches leave 11 bases of the junction unaccounted for. CDR1 MNHEY and CDR2 SMNVEV are derived from the germline V gene (reference sequence).

The sample holds a few counts of this clone. The specificity of this receptor is unknown. Base-call qualities are not available, and no considerably larger clone is one nucleotide away. To estimate absolute template abundance from read counts, synthetic TCR analog templates were spiked into each PCR. The immunoSEQ assay used bias-controlled V and J gene primers to amplify TCRbeta CDR3 regions from genomic DNA. Sequencing of rearranged TCRbeta segments was performed at approximately 20X coverage. The authors' pipeline ran thus. Sequencing errors were corrected by clustering and CDR3s were annotated against IMGT to assign V, D and J genes. Downstream analyses used only productive TCRbeta rearrangements, leaving out any out-of-frame or stop-codon sequences. Clonality was calculated as one minus the Shannon entropy normalized by the log of the number of unique productive sequences. Fisher's exact test with Benjamini-Hochberg correction, using a cutoff of adjusted p below 0.01, was how clones that differed between time points or between blood and tumor were identified. TCRdb holds this immuneACCESS table with in-frame rearrangements only. Some clones are missing; in checked studies, unresolved V genes explain under half, and the rest has no known cause. For V, J and clone size, that table is used; D and trimming come from the DNA. The sample data list around 100,000 clones, and about 85% of these were observed just once. Approximately 2.4% of the sample goes to the ten largest clones.

In this chain, TRBV27 is recombined with TRBJ2-6; TRBD2 fits 9 bases in the junction. The sequencing here drew on PBMCs, taken around atezolizumab (anti-PD-L1) treatment. The receptor's source is a man between 45 and 60 years old with urothelial cancer. The CDR3 in this case is CASSLAGTGFGGANVLTF. In nucleotides, the sequence is TGTGCCAGCAGTCTAGCGGGAACGGGGTTCGGTGGGGCCAACGTCCTGACTTTC.